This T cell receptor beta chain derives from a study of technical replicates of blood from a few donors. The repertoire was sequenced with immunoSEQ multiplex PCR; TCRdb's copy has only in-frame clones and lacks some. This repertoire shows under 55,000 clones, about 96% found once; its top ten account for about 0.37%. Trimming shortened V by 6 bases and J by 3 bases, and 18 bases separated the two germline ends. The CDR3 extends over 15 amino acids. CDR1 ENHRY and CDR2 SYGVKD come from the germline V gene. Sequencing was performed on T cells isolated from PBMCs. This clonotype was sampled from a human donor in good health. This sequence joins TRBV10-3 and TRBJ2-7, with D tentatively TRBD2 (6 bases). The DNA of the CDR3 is TGTGCCATCAGAAAACCGGGACTTGGGTACTACGAGCAGTACTTC. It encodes CAIRKPGLGYYEQYF.